These T cell receptor beta chains were read from a single sample in a study of cytomegalovirus exposure and HLA in healthy donors. Here immunoSEQ multiplex PCR was the method, and the copy in TCRdb shows in-frame clones only, minus some. This repertoire shows around 130,000 clones, around 85% found once; its top ten account for 6.7%. Material: PBMCs. Receptor source: a woman aged 30 to 39 in good health and CMV-seropositive. CDR3s include the opening cysteine and the closing phenylalanine or tryptophan. The D gene is left open where the match is weak. Size values are once, few and many counts, or a class for expanded clones, and some rows have none.

>.|.|TRBV2|TRBJ1-1
CASSNERGTEAFF
TGTGCCAGCAGCAATGAAAGGGGAACTGAAGCTTTCTTT
>.|TRBD2|TRBV30|TRBJ2-4
CAWGPSGIGARAKNIQYF
TGTGCCTGGGGCCCTAGCGGGATTGGGGCCCGAGCCAAAAACATTCAGTACTTC
>few|.|TRBV27|TRBJ1-6
CASSLTPPTEGVSPLHF
TGTGCCAGCAGTTTAACCCCGCCGACGGAAGGGGTTTCACCCCTCCACTTT
>.|.|TRBV7-3|TRBJ1-1
CASSPSSGRNTEAFF
TGTGCCAGCAGCCCCTCTTCTGGCAGGAACACTGAAGCTTTCTTT
>.|.|TRBV19|TRBJ2-7
CASSMTSLGYEQYF
TGTGCCAGTAGTATGACTTCCCTTGGCTACGAGCAGTACTTC
>.|.|TRBV5-4|TRBJ2-5
CASSLTGQEGETQYF
TGTGCCAGCAGCCTCACTGGACAGGAGGGAGAGACCCAGTACTTC
>.|.|TRBV7-2|TRBJ1-1
CASSLGTVVEAFF
TGTGCCAGCAGCTTAGGGACAGTGGTTGAAGCTTTCTTT
>.|TRBD2|TRBV6-1|TRBJ2-3
CASSVRGLAGGPEDTQYF
TGTGCCAGCAGTGTCCGAGGACTAGCGGGGGGGCCTGAAGATACGCAGTATTTT
>.|.|TRBV2|TRBJ2-2
CASSEGSEGTGELFF
TGTGCCAGCAGTGAAGGTTCCGAGGGCACCGGGGAGCTGTTTTTT
>few|.|TRBV12-1|TRBJ1-1
CASSPPDRESAEAFF
TGTGCCAGCAGCCCTCCGGACAGGGAAAGCGCTGAAGCTTTCTTT
>.|TRBD2|TRBV4-1|TRBJ2-4
CASSQDGRTSGGFLAKNIQYF
TGCGCCAGCAGCCAAGACGGGAGAACTAGCGGGGGTTTTTTAGCCAAAAACATTCAGTACTTC
>.|.|TRBV5-1|TRBJ1-1
CASSEPGSEAFF
TGCGCCAGCAGCGAACCAGGGTCTGAAGCTTTCTTT
>.|.|TRBV30|TRBJ1-3
CAWSVRAGNTIYF
TGTGCCTGGAGTGTCCGCGCTGGAAACACCATATATTTT
>.|.|TRBV27|TRBJ1-5
CASSSYPSQPQHF
TGTGCCAGCAGTTCCTACCCGTCTCAGCCCCAGCATTTT
>.|TRBD2|TRBV5-6|TRBJ2-7
CASSFTSDSYEQYF
TGTGCCAGCAGCTTTACTAGCGACTCCTACGAGCAGTACTTC
>.|TRBD1|TRBV15|TRBJ1-5
CATSPGQGYQPQHF
TGTGCCACCAGCCCGGGACAGGGGTACCAGCCCCAGCATTTT
>.|TRBD2|TRBV9|TRBJ2-5
CASSVTPAGGRETQYF
TGTGCCAGCAGCGTAACTCCAGCGGGGGGGCGAGAGACCCAGTACTTC
>.|.|TRBV6-4|TRBJ1-2
CASSDSVYGYTF
TGTGCCAGCAGTGATTCGGTCTATGGCTACACCTTC
>.|.|TRBV5-1|TRBJ2-7
CASSLRDTTYEQYF
TGCGCCAGCAGCTTGAGGGACACCACCTACGAGCAGTACTTC
>once|.|TRBV10-1|TRBJ2-3
CASSESTRDTQYF
TGCGCCAGCAGTGAGTCCACTAGGGATACGCAGTATTTT
>.|TRBD1|TRBV6-1|TRBJ2-7
CASSTGVAYEQYF
TGTGCCAGCAGTACAGGGGTGGCGTACGAGCAGTACTTC
>.|.|TRBV6-5|TRBJ1-2
CASSVPGKDGYTF
TGTGCCAGCAGTGTGCCAGGGAAAGACGGCTACACCTTC
>few|TRBD1|TRBV15|TRBJ2-1
CATSIRQGNTYNEQFF
TGTGCCACCAGCATCAGACAGGGGAACACCTACAATGAGCAGTTCTTC
>.|TRBD1|TRBV6-5|TRBJ2-2
CAGSLTGGIPGELFF
TGTGCCGGCAGTTTGACAGGGGGCATACCCGGGGAGCTGTTTTTT
>.|.|TRBV9|TRBJ2-3
CASSVQGGDTQYF
TGTGCCAGCAGCGTACAGGGCGGAGATACGCAGTATTTT
>.|.|TRBV5-1|TRBJ2-5
CASSLARLQETQYF
TGCGCCAGCAGCTTGGCCAGGCTCCAAGAGACCCAGTACTTC
>.|.|TRBV5-1|TRBJ2-2
CASSLGLSRAGELFF
TGCGCCAGCAGCTTGGGTCTTAGCCGAGCCGGGGAGCTGTTTTTT
>.|TRBD2|TRBV5-1|TRBJ2-5
CASNHAGTSAFGPQETQYF
TGCGCCAGCAACCACGCCGGGACTAGCGCCTTTGGGCCCCAAGAGACCCAGTACTTC
>.|.|TRBV9|TRBJ1-5
CASSVAPNNQPQHF
TGTGCCAGCAGCGTAGCCCCAAACAATCAGCCCCAGCATTTT
>.|.|TRBV18|TRBJ1-5
CASSARGQQPQHF
TGTGCCAGCTCAGCGCGGGGGCAACAGCCCCAGCATTTT
>.|.|TRBV2|TRBJ1-1
CASSERRSADTEAFF
TGTGCCAGCAGTGAACGGCGGTCGGCTGACACTGAAGCTTTCTTT
>.|.|TRBV5-6|TRBJ1-3
CASSLWDPSGDTIYF
TGTGCCAGCAGCTTGTGGGACCCTTCGGGGGACACCATATATTTT
>.|TRBD1|TRBV7-8|TRBJ2-1
CASSSTGTGNEQFF
TGTGCCAGCAGCTCCACCGGGACAGGGAACGAGCAGTTCTTC